Listed here are 19 T cell receptor beta chains from one sample, sequenced in a study of regulatory T cells in long-lasting Graves disease. Time point reported: newly diagnosed GD, antithyroid drugs for less than 3 months. Scientists built the TCR library using RNA that was extracted from PBMCs. CDR3-region Arm-PCR and iRepertoire HTBI primers produced the TCR beta libraries. TCRdb reanalysed the multiplex PCR reads using MiXCR and keeps one entry per CDR3 protein. This table has 500,000 or so distinct CDR3 sequences, approximately 14% appearing once. Another study also made use of these data, one on T cells in Graves' hyperthyroidism and ophthalmopathy.

The sequenced sample was peripheral blood mononuclear cells (PBMCs), obtained at new diagnosis, from a patient treated with antithyroid drugs. The receptors come from a woman in her forties or fifties with Graves disease.

This clonotype has at least ten counts. The chain is built from TRBV12-3 or TRBV12-4 and TRBJ2-7; 14 bases fit TRBD2. Losses at the gene ends were 6 bases for V and 0 bases for J; bases not matched to a gene: 10. The CDR3 has 18 amino acids. The CDR3 spells CASSPTSGRASSSYEQYF. CDR3 nucleotide sequence: TGTGCCAGCAGCCCGACTAGCGGGAGGGCCTCGAGCTCCTACGAGCAGTACTTC.

With regard to this clonotype: The junction and the germline gene differ at one end; a read error may be behind it. The genes are TRBV7-9 and TRBJ2-1, with 12 positions matching TRBD2. The CDR3 length is 16 residues. From germline, CDR1 is SEHNR and CDR2 FQNEAQ (reference sequence). The CDR3 sequence is CASSPLAGGPYNEQFF. The CDR3 DNA is TGCGCCAGCAGCCCCCTAGCGGGAGGGCCCTACAATGAGCAGTTCTTC.

As regards this clonotype: This may be a read error: a much more frequent sequence differs by one nucleotide. Since the CDR3 does not end with the conserved phenylalanine or tryptophan, this likely comes from a read error. This chain connects TRBV27 to TRBJ1-5; D unclear. The germline V and J ends were trimmed by 7 bases and 7 bases, with 5 bases remaining between them. CDR3 length: 10 residues. CDR1 is MNHEY, CDR2 SMNVEV, per germline (reference sequence). CDR3 region: CASIYQPQHL. CDR3 bases: TGTGCCAGCATCTACCAGCCCCAGCATCTT.

The rearrangement joins TRBV7-2 to TRBJ1-1; maybe TRBD1 (6 bases). V was pared by 0 bases and J by 4 bases, with 9 bases between. Looked up from germline, CDR1 is SGHTA and CDR2 is FQGNSA. This CDR3 is built from 14 residues. CDR3 sequence reads: CASSLAQGSTEAFF. The CDR3 DNA is TGTGCCAGCAGCTTAGCGCAGGGGAGCACTGAAGCTTTCTTT. Filled out from reference TRBV7-2 and TRBJ1-1, the complete variable domain reads GAGVSQSPSNKVTEKGKDVELRCDPISGHTALYWYRQSLGQGLEFLIYFQGNSAPDKSGLPSDRFSAERTGGSVSTLTIQRTQQEDSAVYLCASSLAQGSTEAFFGQGTRLTVV.

This clonotype has only a few counts. The chain couples TRBV13 to TRBJ1-1; possible D gene TRBD1, 6 bases. This CDR3 contains 15 residues. V lost 4 bases to trimming and J lost 7 bases, with 19 bases between them. CDR1 is PRHDT and CDR2 is FYEKMQ in the germline V gene (reference sequence). CDR3 residues: CASSSEGGERGEAFF. The CDR3 region has the DNA TGTGCCAGCAGCTCAGAGGGGGGGGAAAGGGGTGAAGCTTTCTTT.

This clonotype was counted ten times or more. This chain joins TRBV2 and TRBJ2-1, with TRBD2 matching 10 bases. CDR3 length equals 12 residues. After removal of 10 bases from V and 15 bases from J, the junction contained 12 bases not matched to a gene. The germline V gene encodes CDR1 SNHLY and CDR2 FYNNEI. In nucleotides, the CDR3 is TGTGCCACCCGCTTTGGTGAGCGGGAGGGGTTCTTC. It encodes CATRFGEREGFF.

On this clonotype: A much larger clone lies a single base off, so this may be a read error. The rearrangement joins TRBV7-3 to TRBJ2-7; the D is unclear. This CDR3 has 17 amino acids. Germline V gene lookup returns CDR1 SGHTA and CDR2 FQGTGA. The chain's CDR3 is CAGSLRFYDLPCYEQYF. CDR3 DNA: TGTGCCGGCAGCTTAAGGTTCTATGACCTCCCATGCTACGAGCAGTACTTC. Complete variable domain (other parts from reference TRBV7-3 and TRBJ2-7): GAGVSQTPSNKVTEKGKYVELRCDPISGHTALYWYRQSLGQGPEFLIYFQGTGAADDSGLPNDRFFAVRPEGSVSTLKIQRTERGDSAVYLCAGSLRFYDLPCYEQYFGPGTRLTVT.

There are many counts of this clonotype. V usage is TRBV5-1 and J usage is TRBJ2-2; D is uncertain. The CDR3 has 17 residues. V was clipped by 2 bases and J by 2 bases, with 16 bases between them. The germline V gene has CDR1 SGHRS and CDR2 YFSETQ. In DNA form, the CDR3 reads TGCGCCAGCAGCTTTAGATCCGTGGCGTCAAACACCGGGGAGCTGTTTTTT. Protein: CASSFRSVASNTGELFF.

J is TRBJ2-7 and V is TRBV7-9, with D possibly matching TRBD1 (9 bases). CDR3 length equals 19 residues. The germline V gene has CDR1 SEHNR and CDR2 FQNEAQ (reference sequence). The V and J ends lost 4 bases and 4 bases respectively, with 29 bases between them. CDR3 coding DNA: TGTGCCAGCAGCTCCACAGGGGGCCGGGTAGCGGGAACCCAGTACGAGCAGTACTTC. It translates to CASSSTGGRVAGTQYEQYF.

This clonotype occurred many times. V usage is TRBV28 and J usage is TRBJ2-7; possibly TRBD1 or TRBD2 for D (5 bases each). The CDR3 runs 13 residues. The germline V gene has CDR1 MDHEN and CDR2 SYDVKM. Trimming took 6 bases from V and 6 from J, leaving 15 bases between them. CDR3 coding DNA: TGTGCCAGCAGACGGGACGACCTGGGCGAGCAGTACTTC. Protein sequence: CASRRDDLGEQYF. The full variable domain, rest sourced from reference TRBV28 and TRBJ2-7, is DVKVTQSSRYLVKRTGEKVFLECVQDMDHENMFWYRQDPGLGLRLIYFSYDVKMKEKGDIPEGYSVSREKKERFSLILESASTNQTSMYLCASRRDDLGEQYFGPGTRLTVT.

The J gene is TRBJ1-2, the V gene TRBV14; possible D gene TRBD1, 5 bases. The CDR3 extends over 16 amino acids. Trimming took off 3 bases at V and 3 bases at J, with 17 bases between the two ends. Per germline, CDR1 SGHDN and CDR2 FVKESK. The CDR3 region has the DNA TGTGCCAGCAGCCACTTTTCGGGGGACGGCTACTATGGCTACACCTTC. Amino acid sequence: CASSHFSGDGYYGYTF.

In this sample, this clonotype turned up many times. CDR3 DNA sequence: TGCGCCAGCAGCCCCCTAGGGGGCCCGGGGAATGAGCAGTTCTTC. Its protein product is CASSPLGGPGNEQFF. J is TRBJ2-1 and V is TRBV5-1; the match to TRBD1 covers 7 bases. V lost 4 bases to trimming and J lost 7 bases; unmatched junction nucleotides: 11. The CDR3 is 15 residues long. Looked up from germline, CDR1 is SGHRS and CDR2 is YFSETQ.

This clonotype was counted ten times or more. CDR3 DNA sequence: TGTGCCAGCAGTTTAGATTCCTTTTTTGATACGCAGTATTTT. This encodes CASSLDSFFDTQYF. J is TRBJ2-3 and V is TRBV28; D not resolved. CDR1 is MDHEN and CDR2 is SYDVKM in the germline V gene. V was cut by 2 bases and J by 6 bases, with 12 bases left in between. The CDR3 covers 14 residues.

This clonotype was recorded at least ten times. The chain employs TRBV6-2 or TRBV6-3 and TRBJ2-5; 8 bases match TRBD1. CDR3 length: 16 residues. V was clipped by 3 bases and J by 5 bases; unmatched bases: 11. CDR1 MNHEY and CDR2 SVGEGT come from the germline V gene. The CDR3 DNA sequence: TGTGCCAGCAGTTATCCCCCACCAACAGGGGGGGAGACCCAGTACTTC. Amino acid sequence: CASSYPPPTGGETQYF.

Many counts were recorded for this clonotype. The rearrangement uses TRBV7-6 and TRBJ2-1, with D perhaps assigned TRBD1 or TRBD2 (5 bases each). The ends were cut back, 5 bases at V and 4 bases at J, with 15 bases in the middle. The CDR3 is 15 amino acids. Per germline, CDR1 SGHVS and CDR2 FNYEAQ. The CDR3 nucleotides are TGTGCCAGCAGCCCTCGGGACCCGCCATACAATGAGCAGTTCTTC. Its protein is CASSPRDPPYNEQFF.

Concerning this clonotype: The junction does not match germline at one end; this may be a read error. V and J are TRBV28 and TRBJ2-2, with D unresolved. Germline CDR1 reads MDHEN; CDR2 reads SYDVKM. The CDR3 has 11 residues. The chain's CDR3 is CANSVTGELFF. CDR3 in DNA: TGTGCCAACAGTGTAACCGGGGAGCTGTTTTTT.

The sample holds many counts of this clonotype. This chain joins TRBV12-3 or TRBV12-4 and TRBJ1-2; maybe TRBD1 (5 bases). The length of the CDR3 is 15 residues. The V end was cut by 2 bases, the J end by 7 bases, with 17 bases between. The CDR3 loop reads CASSLPGTSRVGYTF. In nucleotides, the CDR3 is TGTGCCAGCAGTTTACCTGGGACCAGCAGGGTTGGCTACACCTTC.

Worth noting for this clonotype: A read error is likely here: a far larger clone is one base away. V is TRBV7-2 and J is TRBJ1-1; weak D call: TRBD1 (6 bases). The germline CDR1 and CDR2 sequences are SGHTA and FQGNSA. V was cut by 0 bases and J by 6 bases, with 14 bases left in between. This CDR3 is 15 amino acids long. The CDR3 protein is CASSLARTALPEAFF. The DNA for the CDR3 is TGTGCCAGCAGCTTAGCCCGGACAGCGCTACCTGAAGCTTTCTTT.

Ten or more counts support this clonotype. The chain employs TRBV28 and TRBJ1-2, with 11 bases that match TRBD1. With V trimmed by 5 bases and J by 7 bases, 3 bases remained unmatched. This CDR3 is built from 13 residues. Germline assignment: CDR1 MDHEN and CDR2 SYDVKM. CDR3 coding DNA: TGTGCCAGCAGTGTGGACAGGGGGCTTGGCTACACCTTC. Amino acid sequence: CASSVDRGLGYTF.